This is a list of T cell receptor beta chains from one sample in a study of human T cells and chemical hapten exposure. TCRdb re-derived calls from the RACE reads in MiXCR, one entry per CDR3 protein. The data contain about 190,000 distinct CDR3 sequences, around 25% of them singletons. The input for sequencing was whole blood, taken in connection with sensitization to the hapten diphenylcyclopropenone (DPC). The receptors were gathered from a woman aged 40-49 years with alopecia areata. Some clones in this sample may be carry-over from other donors' samples. Each CDR3 is given with its conserved first and last residue. D genes are given only for firm matches. Clone size appears in some rows only: once, few, many, or a class for an expanded clone.

V: TRBV6-5
J: TRBJ2-2
size: few
D: .
DNA: TGTGCCAGCAGTTACTCGGGCGGGTGGACCGGGGAGCTGTTTTTT
CDR3: CASSYSGGWTGELFF

V: TRBV3-1
J: TRBJ2-7
size: .
D: TRBD1
DNA: TGTGCCAGCAGCCAACAGGGGGCATACGAGCAGTACTTC
CDR3: CASSQQGAYEQYF

V: TRBV28
J: TRBJ2-3
size: .
D: TRBD1
DNA: TGTGCCAGCAGAAGATCCCCCGGGACAGGGGGCGATACGCAGTATTTT
CDR3: CASRRSPGTGGDTQYF

V: TRBV9
J: TRBJ2-3
size: few
D: .
DNA: TGTGCCAGCAGCTTTGGACGGACGACTAGCACAGATACGCAGTATTTT
CDR3: CASSFGRTTSTDTQYF

V: TRBV18
J: TRBJ1-2
size: few
D: .
DNA: TGTGCCAGCTCACCAGGGGAACAGGTTTATGGCTACACCTTC
CDR3: CASSPGEQVYGYTF

V: TRBV7-9
J: TRBJ1-1
size: few
D: .
DNA: TGTGCCAGCAGTATAGGGTCCCTTAGGAACACTGAAGCTTTCTTT
CDR3: CASSIGSLRNTEAFF

V: TRBV4-1
J: TRBJ1-6
size: .
D: TRBD1
DNA: TGCGCCAGCAGCCAATCAAAGTCAACCGGGACAGGCCTCCACTTT
CDR3: CASSQSKSTGTGLHF

V: TRBV28
J: TRBJ2-3
size: few
D: .
DNA: TGTGCCAGCAGTTTAGAGGGAAGTCGGCAGTATTTT
CDR3: CASSLEGSRQYF

V: TRBV7-2
J: TRBJ2-4
size: few
D: .
DNA: TGTGCCAGCAGCTTAGACCGGGGAAGGGACATTCAGTACTTC
CDR3: CASSLDRGRDIQYF

V: TRBV7-2
J: TRBJ1-2
size: .
D: .
DNA: TGTGCCGGCAGCTTACCGGGACACGGCTACGGCTACACCTTC
CDR3: CAGSLPGHGYGYTF

V: TRBV4-1
J: TRBJ1-4
size: .
D: TRBD1
DNA: TGCGCCAGCAGCCGCAGGACAGGGGGTGATGAAAAACTGTTTTTT
CDR3: CASSRRTGGDEKLFF

V: TRBV29-1
J: TRBJ1-5
size: .
D: TRBD1
DNA: TGCAGCGTACAGGGGGTCAATCAGCCCCAGCATTTT
CDR3: CSVQGVNQPQHF

V: TRBV28
J: TRBJ1-2
size: few
D: TRBD1
DNA: TGTGCCAGCAGTTTAGGCAGGACAGGGAGAGTTGACTATGGCTACACCTTC
CDR3: CASSLGRTGRVDYGYTF

V: TRBV20-1
J: TRBJ1-3
size: few
D: .
DNA: TGCAGTGCTAGTGGGGTCACCAGCCGAAACACCATATATTTT
CDR3: CSASGVTSRNTIYF

V: TRBV6-2/TRBV6-3
J: TRBJ1-1
size: few
D: .
DNA: TGTGCCACCAAGACAGTGAACACTGAAGCTTTCTTT
CDR3: CATKTVNTEAFF

V: TRBV2
J: TRBJ2-3
size: few
D: .
DNA: TGTGCCAGCACCCTAGTCCCGGCAGATACGCAGTATTTT
CDR3: CASTLVPADTQYF

V: TRBV9
J: TRBJ2-6
size: .
D: .
DNA: TGTGCCAACACGAGCCTGGCGGGATACTCTGGGGCCAACGTCCTGACTTTC
CDR3: CANTSLAGYSGANVLTF

V: TRBV7-2
J: TRBJ2-1
size: few
D: .
DNA: TGTGCCAGCAGCTCCAATCGCCCCAATGAGCAGTTCTTC
CDR3: CASSSNRPNEQFF

V: TRBV9
J: TRBJ2-7
size: few
D: TRBD1
DNA: TGTGCCAGCAGCGTAGTCGAAGGGGGCGCCGAGCAGTACTTC
CDR3: CASSVVEGGAEQYF

V: TRBV7-9
J: TRBJ2-7
size: .
D: TRBD1
DNA: TGTGCCAGCAGCACTACAGGGGGTCTCGAGCAGTACTTC
CDR3: CASSTTGGLEQYF

V: TRBV5-1
J: TRBJ2-3
size: once
D: TRBD1
DNA: TGCGCCAGCAGTCCCTCCGGGACAGTGAGCACAGATACGCAGTATTTT
CDR3: CASSPSGTVSTDTQYF

V: TRBV9
J: TRBJ2-6
size: .
D: .
DNA: TGTGCCAGCAGCGTAGCCCCAGTGCACTCTGGGGCCAACGTCCTGACTTTC
CDR3: CASSVAPVHSGANVLTF

V: TRBV24-1
J: TRBJ2-2
size: .
D: TRBD1
DNA: TGTGCCACCAGTGAGGCTGGGACAGGCACCGGGGAGCTGTTTTTT
CDR3: CATSEAGTGTGELFF

V: TRBV27
J: TRBJ2-7
size: .
D: TRBD1
DNA: TGTGCCAGCAGTGGTTCCGGGACAGGGATTCCCTACGAGCAGTACTTC
CDR3: CASSGSGTGIPYEQYF

V: TRBV29-1
J: TRBJ1-4
size: .
D: .
DNA: TGCAGCGTTGCTGGATTTACGACTAATGAAAAACTGTTTTTT
CDR3: CSVAGFTTNEKLFF

V: TRBV7-8
J: TRBJ2-3
size: .
D: TRBD2
DNA: TGTGCCAGCAGCTTCAGCGGGAGGGCCAGGACAGATACGCAGTATTTT
CDR3: CASSFSGRARTDTQYF

V: TRBV27
J: TRBJ2-7
size: few
D: .
DNA: TGTGCCAGCAGTCCTTCGACCGGGGGAGAGCAGTACTTC
CDR3: CASSPSTGGEQYF

V: TRBV28
J: TRBJ2-1
size: .
D: TRBD1
DNA: TGTGCCAGCAGCCCCAAGGGACAGTACTACAATGAGCAGTTCTTC
CDR3: CASSPKGQYYNEQFF

V: TRBV3-1
J: TRBJ1-1
size: .
D: .
DNA: TGTGCCAGCAGCCACAAAATCGGCATTGAAGCTTTCTTT
CDR3: CASSHKIGIEAFF

V: TRBV4-2
J: TRBJ2-1
size: few
D: .
DNA: TGTGCCAGCAGCCGAACGGGTCTCTCCTACAATGAGCAGTTCTTC
CDR3: CASSRTGLSYNEQFF

V: TRBV4-3
J: TRBJ2-3
size: .
D: TRBD2
DNA: TGCGCCAGCAGCCAAGGACTAGCGGGAGGTGCGGCGCAGTATTTT
CDR3: CASSQGLAGGAAQYF

V: TRBV7-2
J: TRBJ2-7
size: many
D: TRBD2
DNA: TGTGCCAGCAGCTTAGTAGCGGGAGGGTACGAGCAGTACTTC
CDR3: CASSLVAGGYEQYF

V: TRBV4-3
J: TRBJ2-1
size: .
D: TRBD1
DNA: TGCGCCAGCAGCCAAGATTTCGGGACAGGGGGCTCCCCGCAGTTCTTC
CDR3: CASSQDFGTGGSPQFF

V: TRBV15
J: TRBJ2-5
size: few
D: .
DNA: TGTGCCACCAGCAGAGATGCTGAAGAGACCCAGTACTTC
CDR3: CATSRDAEETQYF

V: TRBV24-1
J: TRBJ2-2
size: .
D: TRBD1
DNA: TGTGCCACCAGTGACCCGGACAGGGGCTACACCGGGGAGCTGTTTTTT
CDR3: CATSDPDRGYTGELFF

V: TRBV7-2
J: TRBJ1-5
size: few
D: .
DNA: TGTGCCAGCAGCCCGGGGACACAGTGGGCCTCGCCCCAGCATTTT
CDR3: CASSPGTQWASPQHF

V: TRBV6-1
J: TRBJ1-6
size: few
D: TRBD1
DNA: TGTGCCAGCAGTGAAGCTGGGAGGGGGCAAAATTCACCCCTCCACTTT
CDR3: CASSEAGRGQNSPLHF

V: TRBV6-5
J: TRBJ2-5
size: .
D: TRBD1
DNA: TGTGCCAGCAGTTACCAGGGACAGGGTAGGGGAGAGACCCAGTACTTC
CDR3: CASSYQGQGRGETQYF

V: TRBV5-4
J: TRBJ2-4
size: few
D: TRBD1
DNA: TGTGCCAGCAGCTTGGGACAGGGACAAAACATTCAGTACTTC
CDR3: CASSLGQGQNIQYF

V: TRBV6-5
J: TRBJ2-2
size: .
D: .
DNA: TGTGCCAGCAGTTACTCTCTCCTAGCGTATGGCGGGGAGCTGTTTTTT
CDR3: CASSYSLLAYGGELFF

V: TRBV7-2
J: TRBJ2-3
size: .
D: TRBD2
DNA: TGTGCCAGCAGCTTAGGCCTAGCGGGGAGCACAGATACGCAGTATTTT
CDR3: CASSLGLAGSTDTQYF

V: TRBV11-1
J: TRBJ1-4
size: .
D: .
DNA: TGTGCCAGCAGCGCCGGACAGTGGGAAAAACTGTTTTTT
CDR3: CASSAGQWEKLFF

V: TRBV29-1
J: TRBJ2-5
size: few
D: TRBD2
DNA: TGCAGCGGGCGTAGCGGGAGGGCCCTGGGAGAGACCCAGTACTTC
CDR3: CSGRSGRALGETQYF